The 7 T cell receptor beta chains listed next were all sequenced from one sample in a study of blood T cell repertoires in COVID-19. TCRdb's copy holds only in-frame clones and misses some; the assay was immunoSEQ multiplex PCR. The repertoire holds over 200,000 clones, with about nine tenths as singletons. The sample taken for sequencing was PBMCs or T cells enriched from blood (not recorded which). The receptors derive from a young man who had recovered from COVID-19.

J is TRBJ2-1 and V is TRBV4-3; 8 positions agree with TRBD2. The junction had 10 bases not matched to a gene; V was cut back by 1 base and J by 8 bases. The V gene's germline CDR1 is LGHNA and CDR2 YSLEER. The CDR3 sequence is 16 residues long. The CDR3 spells CASSQGEYGGAYEQFF. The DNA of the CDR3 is TGCGCCAGCAGCCAAGGAGAGTACGGGGGGGCTTATGAGCAGTTCTTC.

CDR3 nucleotides: TGCGCCAGCAGCCAATTTTGGACAGGGGGAGAAGCTTTCTTT. As protein: CASSQFWTGGEAFF. The chain combines TRBV4-1 with TRBJ1-1, with TRBD1 identical over 10 bases. The trim removed 2 bases at V and 8 bases at J, leaving 5 bases unmatched. The CDR3 loop spans 14 amino acids. Germline V gene sequence: CDR1 MGHRA, CDR2 YSYEKL.

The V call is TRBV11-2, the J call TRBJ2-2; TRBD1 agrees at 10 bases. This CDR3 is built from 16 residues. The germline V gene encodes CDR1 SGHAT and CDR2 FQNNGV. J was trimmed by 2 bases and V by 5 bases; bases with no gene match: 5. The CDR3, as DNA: TGTGCCAGCAGCCCGGGACAGGGGCGAAACACCGGGGAGCTGTTTTTT. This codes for CASSPGQGRNTGELFF.

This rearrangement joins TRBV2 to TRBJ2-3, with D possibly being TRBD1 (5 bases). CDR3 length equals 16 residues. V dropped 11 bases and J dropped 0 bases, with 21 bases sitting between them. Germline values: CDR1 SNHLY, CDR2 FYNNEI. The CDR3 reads CALTQLTAFSTDTQYF. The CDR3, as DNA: TGTGCCCTCACCCAATTGACAGCCTTTAGCACAGATACGCAGTATTTT.

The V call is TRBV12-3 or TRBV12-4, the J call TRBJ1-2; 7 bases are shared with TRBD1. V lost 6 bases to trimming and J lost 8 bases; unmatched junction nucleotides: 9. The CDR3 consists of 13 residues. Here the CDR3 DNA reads TGTGCCAGCAGCCCAGACAGGGAGCGGGGCTACACCTTC. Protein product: CASSPDRERGYTF.

This CDR3 is CASSVNPDITTEAFF. In nucleotides, the CDR3 is TGTGCCAGCAGCGTAAATCCGGACATAACCACTGAAGCTTTCTTT. The chain uses TRBV9 and TRBJ1-1; perhaps TRBD1 as D (5 bases). Trimming took off 1 base at V and 4 bases at J, with 14 bases between the two ends. This CDR3 contains 15 residues. The V gene's germline CDR1 is SGDLS and CDR2 YYNGEE.

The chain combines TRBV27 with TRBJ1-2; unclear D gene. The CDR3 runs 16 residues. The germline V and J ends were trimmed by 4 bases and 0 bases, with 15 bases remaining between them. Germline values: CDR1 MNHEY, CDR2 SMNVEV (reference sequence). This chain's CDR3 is CASSYSRGEANYGYTF. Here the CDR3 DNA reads TGTGCCAGCAGTTATAGCCGCGGGGAAGCTAACTATGGCTACACCTTC.